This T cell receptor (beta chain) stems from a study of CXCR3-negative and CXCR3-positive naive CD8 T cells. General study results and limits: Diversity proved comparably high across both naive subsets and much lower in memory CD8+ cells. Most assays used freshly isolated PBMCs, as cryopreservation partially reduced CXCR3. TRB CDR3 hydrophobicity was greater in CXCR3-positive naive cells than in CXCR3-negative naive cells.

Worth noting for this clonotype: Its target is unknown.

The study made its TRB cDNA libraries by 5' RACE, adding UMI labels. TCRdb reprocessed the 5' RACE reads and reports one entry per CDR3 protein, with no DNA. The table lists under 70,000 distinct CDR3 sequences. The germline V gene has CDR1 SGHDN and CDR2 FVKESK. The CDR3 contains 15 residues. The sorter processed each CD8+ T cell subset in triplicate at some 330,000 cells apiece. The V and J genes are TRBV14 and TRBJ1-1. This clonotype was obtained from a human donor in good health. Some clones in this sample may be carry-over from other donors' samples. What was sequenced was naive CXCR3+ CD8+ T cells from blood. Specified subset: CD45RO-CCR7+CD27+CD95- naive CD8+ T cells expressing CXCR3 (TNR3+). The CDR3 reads CASSQDLLMNTEAFF.